This TCR beta chain was documented in a study of T cell changes during pregnancy in multiple sclerosis. The CDR3 length is 15 residues. Germline CDR1 MGHDK, CDR2 SYGVNS. Unmatched junction bases numbered 11, after V lost 5 bases and J lost 7 bases. The table came from immunoSEQ multiplex PCR; TCRdb's copy has only in-frame clones and leaves some out. The table shows 75,000 to 95,000 clones, with roughly nine tenths occurring only once. This chain joins TRBV25-1 and TRBJ1-2, with TRBD1 matching over 9 bases. The source material was peripheral blood, sampled in the first trimester of pregnancy. This TCR derives from a female donor with multiple sclerosis, enrolled in a pregnancy study. The CDR3 sequence: CASSLTGGAWSGYTF. DNA of the CDR3: TGTGCCAGCAGTTTAACAGGGGGCGCTTGGTCTGGCTACACCTTC.